A selection of T cell receptor beta chains follows, all from one sample in a study of beta chain features in type 1 diabetes. Sequenced by immunoSEQ multiplex PCR; TCRdb stores in-frame clones only, minus some. The sample has roughly 150,000 clones, 8% to 9.5% seen once; the top ten hold approximately 0.56%. The material sequenced was central memory CD4+ T cells from blood. These TCRs come from a woman aged 18-29 years with type 1 diabetes. Both conserved end residues are part of each CDR3. D genes are given only for firm matches. Size tells how often a clone was seen (once, few, many) or the class of an expanded clone, and some rows leave it out.

V,size,D,J,DNA,CDR3
TRBV19,NA,NA,TRBJ1-5,TGTGCCAGTAGTAGGGCAGTCCAGGGCAATCAGCCCCAGCATTTT,CASSRAVQGNQPQHF
TRBV7-2,few,NA,TRBJ2-7,TGTGCCAGCAGCTTACTCACAAGCTACGAGCAGTACTTC,CASSLLTSYEQYF
TRBV11-2,few,NA,TRBJ2-2,TGTGCCAGCAGCTCAAGAGGTGGCTTCGGGGAGCTGTTTTTT,CASSSRGGFGELFF
TRBV19,few,NA,TRBJ1-2,TGTGCCAGTAGTACGAGGGGGACGGGACCATATGGCTACACCTTC,CASSTRGTGPYGYTF
TRBV7-2,few,NA,TRBJ1-5,TGTGCCAGCAGCTTCCGGGAGGGCAATCAGCCCCAGCATTTT,CASSFREGNQPQHF
TRBV18,NA,TRBD1,TRBJ1-1,TGTGCCAGCTTACCAGGGGGGGGGAGTGAAGCTTTCTTT,CASLPGGGSEAFF
TRBV18,once,NA,TRBJ2-5,TGTGCCAGCTCACCACGAGAGGAGACCCAGTACTTC,CASSPREETQYF
TRBV28,few,NA,TRBJ2-3,TGTGCCAGCAGCTCGCAGGCAGATACGCAGTATTTT,CASSSQADTQYF
TRBV30,NA,NA,TRBJ1-1,TGTGCCTGGAGGCGTACGGGAAACACTGAAGCTTTCTTT,CAWRRTGNTEAFF
TRBV7-2,few,TRBD2,TRBJ2-5,TGTGCCAGCAGCCGGACTAGCTCTGAGGAGACCCAGTACTTC,CASSRTSSEETQYF
TRBV11-3,few,NA,TRBJ2-7,TGTGCCAGCAGCTTAGTACAGGGAATCTACGAGCAGTACTTC,CASSLVQGIYEQYF
TRBV4-1,many,TRBD1,TRBJ1-5,TGCGCCAGCAGCCAAGAAGCAGGGGGCGCCGGTCAGCCCCAGCATTTT,CASSQEAGGAGQPQHF
TRBV5-6,few,TRBD2,TRBJ2-6,TGTGCCAGCAGCCGGGACTATGGCAACGTCCTGACTTTC,CASSRDYGNVLTF
TRBV7-8,few,NA,TRBJ2-1,TGTGCCAGCAGGGGCATGAATGAGCAGTTCTTC,CASRGMNEQFF
TRBV7-2,NA,TRBD2,TRBJ2-5,TGTGCCAGCAGCTTATCTACGGGGGGGCAAGAGACCCAGTACTTC,CASSLSTGGQETQYF
TRBV25-1,NA,NA,TRBJ1-4,TGTGCCAGCACGGGGAGGCGCAATAATGAAAAACTGTTTTTT,CASTGRRNNEKLFF